The 17 T cell receptor beta chains below were found in one sample sequenced in a study of tumor-infiltrating lymphocytes in primary liver carcinoma. A primer matching the constant region was used to make TCR beta cDNA from 500 to 600 ng of total RNA. Employing slightly modified ARM-PCR, three nested multiplex PCR rounds were run, and these gave rise to the TCR beta libraries. A C-beta reverse primer was combined with TRBV1-TRBV30 forward primers in the first two PCR rounds, and each round had about 10 cycles. MiXCR, applied by TCRdb to the multiplex PCR reads, yields one record per CDR3 protein. The profile shows about 74,000 distinct CDR3 sequences, roughly two thirds of them singletons. Starting material for RNA and DNA co-extraction consisted of about 20-30 mg of unsorted bulk tissue. Sequencing used liver tumor tissue from sampling region 4. Subset meaning: tumor region T4, right-lateral pole. The receptors shown here come from a man aged 35 to 55 with primary liver carcinoma and hepatitis B virus infection.

By proportion, this clonotype is medium-sized (0.01 to 0.1%). The rearrangement joins TRBV11-1 to TRBJ2-5; D perhaps matches TRBD1 (5 bases). Between the trimmed V and J ends, which lost 5 bases and 1 base, there was a span of 11 bases. There are 14 residues in the CDR3. Germline V lookup: CDR1 SGHAT, CDR2 FQDESV (reference sequence). In DNA, the CDR3 is TGTGCCAGCAGCGTCTATGGGGCCCAAGAGACCCAGTACTTC. This sequence encodes CASSVYGAQETQYF. The full variable domain, rest sourced from reference TRBV11-1 and TRBJ2-5, is EAEVAQSPRYKITEKSQAVAFWCDPISGHATLYWYRQILGQGPELLVQFQDESVVDDSQLPKDRFSAERLKGVDSTLKIQPAELGDSAMYLCASSVYGAQETQYFGPGTRLLVL.

Notes on this clonotype: A much larger clone sits a single nucleotide away, making a read error possible. The chain is built from TRBV5-1 and TRBJ2-1; 10 bases align to TRBD2. Germline V gene lookup returns CDR1 SGHRS and CDR2 YFSETQ. V was pared by 3 bases and J by 4 bases, with 16 bases of the junction left unmatched. The CDR3 contains 19 residues. The CDR3 sequence: CASSWEASGGGALYNEQFF. The CDR3 nucleotides are TGCGCCAGCAGCTGGGAGGCTAGCGGGGGAGGAGCTCTTTACAATGAGCAGTTCTTC.

On this clonotype: The junction does not match germline at one end; this may be a read error. The chain joins TRBV29-1 to TRBJ1-2; D gene ambiguous. From germline, CDR1 is SQVTM and CDR2 ANQGSEA. The CDR3 spans 15 residues. The CDR3: CSVEDQAEVRYGHTF. In DNA, the CDR3 is TGCAGCGTTGAGGATCAAGCGGAAGTTAGATATGGCCACACCTTC. The entire variable domain, with the rest obtained from reference TRBV29-1 and TRBJ1-2, is as follows: SAVISQKPSRDICQRGTSLTIQCQVDSQVTMMFWYRQQPGQSLTLIATANQGSEATYESGFVIDKFPISRPNLTFSTLTVSNMSPEDSSIYLCSVEDQAEVRYGHTFGSGTRLTVV.

Details on this clonotype: No conserved phenylalanine or tryptophan ends this CDR3, so it is likely a read error. The chain joins TRBV12-3 or TRBV12-4 to TRBJ2-1, with D uncertain. Trimming stripped 4 bases from V and 5 bases from J, with 9 bases between. CDR3 size: 13 residues. The CDR3 loop is CASSWRVDNEQFL. CDR3 sequence (DNA): TGTGCCAGCAGTTGGAGAGTGGACAATGAGCAGTTCCTC.

This clonotype has at least ten counts. The V and J genes are TRBV12-3 or TRBV12-4 and TRBJ2-3, with a weak D call TRBD2 (6 bases). This CDR3 comprises 14 residues. V was cut by 3 bases and J by 4 bases, with 11 bases left in between. CDR3 in amino acids: CASSLGTPPDTQYF. Here the CDR3 DNA reads TGTGCCAGCAGTTTGGGGACTCCGCCAGATACGCAGTATTTT.

V and J are TRBV12-5 and TRBJ2-7; the D gene is possibly TRBD2 (6 bases). The V and J ends lost 5 bases and 9 bases respectively, with 23 bases between them. Germline loops: CDR1 LGHNT, CDR2 FRNRAP. The CDR3 covers 15 residues. The CDR3 is CASGLPREGPHGQYF. CDR3 nucleotides: TGTGCTAGTGGTCTGCCGCGGGAAGGCCCCCATGGGCAGTACTTC.

The chain uses TRBV6-5 and TRBJ2-1, with 7 bases lining up with TRBD2. The CDR3 covers 14 residues. In germline, CDR1 is MNHEY, CDR2 SVGAGI. J lost 5 bases, V lost 7 bases, and 8 bases had no gene match. CDR3 DNA sequence: TGTGCCAGCACCCGGGGACTAACGGACAATGAGCAGTTCTTC. Its translation is CASTRGLTDNEQFF.

As concerns this clonotype: Sequence at one end of the junction differs from germline and may be a read error. This sequence joins TRBV11-2 and TRBJ2-3; possibly TRBD2 for D (7 bases). Germline V lookup: CDR1 SGHAT, CDR2 FQNNGV. The length of the CDR3 is 15 residues. Here the CDR3 reads CASNKKGGSTDTQYF. The CDR3 coding sequence is TGTGCCAGCAATAAGAAGGGGGGGAGCACAGATACACAGTATTTT.

A word on this clonotype: The germline gene is not matched at one end of the junction; a read error may be the cause. The V call is TRBV11-1, the J call TRBJ2-1; 14 nucleotides line up with TRBD2. Germline V lookup: CDR1 SGHAT, CDR2 FQDESV (reference sequence). The CDR3 covers 17 residues. The CDR3 loop is CASSSGLAGELDNEQFF. The CDR3 DNA is TGTGCCAGTAGCTCGGGACTAGCGGGAGAACTTGACAATGAGCAGTTCTTC.

The V gene is TRBV11-2, the J gene TRBJ1-2; perhaps TRBD1 as D (5 bases). This CDR3 is 16 amino acids long. CDR1 is SGHAT and CDR2 is FQNNGV in the germline V gene. V was trimmed by 3 bases and J by 7 bases, leaving 21 bases between them. CDR3 sequence reads: CASSLDLGTATCGYTF. CDR3 DNA sequence: TGTGCCAGCAGCTTGGATCTAGGGACCGCCACTTGTGGCTACACCTTC.

With respect to this clonotype: A clone one base away is much larger, so this may be a read error. This sequence joins TRBV30 and TRBJ2-4; 9 positions agree with TRBD1. There are 15 residues in the CDR3. V lost 1 base and J lost 2; bases outside the gene matches: 3. Germline CDR1 and CDR2: GTSNPN and SVGIG (reference sequence). CDR3 sequence reads: CAWSAGTGTKNIQYF. The CDR3, as DNA: TGTGCCTGGAGTGCAGGGACAGGGACCAAAAACATTCAGTACTTC.

Comments on this clonotype: An end of the junction differs from the germline gene, which may be a read error. CDR3: CTSSYGTGRKISTDTQYF. The CDR3 DNA follows: TGTACCAGCAGTTACGGGACAGGGCGCAAGATCAGCACAGATACCCAGTATTTT. V and J are TRBV6-6 and TRBJ2-3; 9 nucleotides line up with TRBD1. Germline CDR1 MNHNY, CDR2 SVGAGI (reference sequence). The CDR3 has 18 amino acids.

As to this clonotype: A single base separates this from a much larger clone, so it may be a read error. The J gene is TRBJ2-7, the V gene TRBV5-1; 9 bases are shared with TRBD2. The CDR3 runs to 15 residues. With V trimmed by 4 bases and J by 4 bases, 9 bases remained unmatched. From germline, CDR1 is SGHRS and CDR2 YFSETQ. CDR3 coding DNA: TGCGCCAGCAGCCTAGCGGGACTAGGATTATACGAGCAGTACTTC. This translates into CASSLAGLGLYEQYF.

Points on this clonotype: It may be a read error: a sequence one base away is much more abundant. The chain recombines TRBV20-1 with TRBJ2-1; D gene uncertain. Germline CDR1 is DFQATT and CDR2 is SNEGSKA (reference sequence). The length of the CDR3 is 11 residues. V was clipped by 6 bases and J by 10 bases, with 13 bases between them. CDR3 sequence: CSAEYSLEQFF. The CDR3 region has the DNA TGCAGTGCGGAATATAGTCTCGAGCAGTTCTTC.

In its sample, this clonotype was seen many times. This chain uses TRBV29-1 with TRBJ1-2; 10 bases fit TRBD1. CDR3 length: 17 amino acids. Looked up from germline, CDR1 is SQVTM and CDR2 is ANQGSEA. V shed 4 bases, J shed 0 bases, and the junction held 11 bases outside the gene matches. This CDR3 reads CSVALTGGTTANYGYTF. CDR3 nucleotides: TGCAGCGTTGCCCTGACAGGGGGCACAACCGCTAACTATGGCTACACCTTC.

As for this clonotype: One junction end disagrees with the germline gene, perhaps due to a read error. This chain links TRBV6-1 with TRBJ2-3, with 7 bases lining up with TRBD1. CDR1 is MNHNS and CDR2 is SASEGT in the germline V gene. The CDR3 length is 14 residues. The CDR3 spells CASSVTGSADMQYF. CDR3 nucleotide sequence: TGTGCCAGCAGTGTGACAGGGTCCGCAGATATGCAGTATTTT.

The sample holds a few counts of this clonotype. At one of its ends the junction is not consistent with the germline gene, which may arise from a read error. The chain is built from TRBV10-3 and TRBJ2-1; 9 positions agree with TRBD1. The germline CDR1 and CDR2 sequences are ENHRY and SYGVKD. The length of the CDR3 is 14 residues. This CDR3 reads CVISERGQGDEQFF. The CDR3 nucleotides read TGTGTCATCAGTGAAAGGGGACAGGGTGATGAGCAGTTCTTC.